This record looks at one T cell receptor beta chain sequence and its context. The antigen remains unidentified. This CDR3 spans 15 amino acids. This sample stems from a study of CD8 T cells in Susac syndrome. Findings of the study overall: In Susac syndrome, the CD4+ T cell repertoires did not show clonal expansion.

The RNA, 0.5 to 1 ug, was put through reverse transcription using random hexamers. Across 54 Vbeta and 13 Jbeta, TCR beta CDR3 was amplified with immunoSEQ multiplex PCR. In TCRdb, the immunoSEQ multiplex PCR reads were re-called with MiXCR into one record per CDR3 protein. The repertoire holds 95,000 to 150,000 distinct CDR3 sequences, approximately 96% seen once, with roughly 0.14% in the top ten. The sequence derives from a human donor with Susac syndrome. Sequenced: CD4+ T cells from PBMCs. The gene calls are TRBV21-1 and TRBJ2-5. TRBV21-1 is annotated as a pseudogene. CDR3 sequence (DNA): TGTGCCAGCAGCAAACTCCAAAAGGGTCGGGAGACCCAGTACTTC. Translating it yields CASSKLQKGRETQYF.